The 14 T cell receptor beta chains given below trace back to one sample, sequenced in a study of blood T cell repertoires in COVID-19 (dated by TCRdb to the early 2020s). To prepare the library, the immunoSEQ multiplex PCR assay was applied. TCRdb limited this immuneACCESS table to in-frame rearrangements with V and J called. A share of clones is missing; checked studies link under half to unresolved V genes, and the rest is unexplained. This sample is represented by approximately 130,000 clones; around 85% of them were singletons. The biggest ten clones account for 18% of the sample. The sample comprised peripheral blood. The receptors originated from a woman aged 50 to 65 who had recovered from COVID-19.

The chain employs TRBV7-2 and TRBJ1-5; 8 bases fit TRBD1. Germline loops: CDR1 SGHTA, CDR2 FQGNSA. The CDR3 loop spans 15 amino acids. Trimming removed 3 bases from V and 7 bases from J; junction bases left unmatched: 8. The chain's CDR3 is CASSLHLQGAQPQHF. The CDR3 DNA reads as TGTGCCAGCAGCTTGCATCTTCAGGGGGCGCAGCCCCAGCATTTT.

The chain joins TRBV7-3 to TRBJ2-1, with D perhaps matching TRBD1 (5 bases). V was shortened by 2 bases and J by 7 bases, with 9 bases between the two germline ends. From germline, CDR1 is SGHTA and CDR2 FQGTGA. The CDR3 extends over 13 amino acids. CDR3 sequence reads: CASSLGAANEQFF. The CDR3 nucleotides read TGTGCCAGCAGCTTAGGGGCGGCGAATGAGCAGTTCTTC.

This chain connects TRBV18 to TRBJ1-4; 7 bases fit TRBD1. V trimming: 2 bases; J trimming: 11 bases; junction bases outside the gene matches: 8. The CDR3 covers 14 residues. CDR1 and CDR2 from the germline V gene are KGHSH and LQKENI. CDR3 sequence (DNA): TGTGCCAGCTCACCAGGACAGGTAGTTGACAAACTGTTTTTT. It yields the protein CASSPGQVVDKLFF. The full variable domain, with the rest looked up from reference TRBV18 and TRBJ1-4, is NAGVMQNPRHLVRRRGQEARLRCSPMKGHSHVYWYRQLPEEGLKFMVYLQKENIIDESGMPKERFSAEFPKEGPSILRIQQVVRGDSAAYFCASSPGQVVDKLFFGSGTQLSVL.

The genes are TRBV6-1 and TRBJ2-7; 8 bases are a match to TRBD2. The V gene end was trimmed by 7 bases and the J gene end by 0 bases; junction bases not matched to a gene: 5. The CDR3 runs 14 residues. Germline V gives CDR1 MNHNS, CDR2 SASEGT. The CDR3 spells CASTLAGSSYEQYF. The CDR3 bases are TGTGCCAGCACCTTAGCGGGGAGCTCCTACGAGCAGTACTTC.

The genes are TRBV14 and TRBJ1-2; 11 bases line up with TRBD1. V lost 4 bases, J lost 3 bases, and 13 bases stayed unmatched. Germline lookup yields CDR1 SGHDN and CDR2 FVKESK. The CDR3 is 18 residues long. CDR3 protein: CASSPLGGTGGPDYGYTF. The CDR3 DNA is TGTGCCAGCAGCCCACTCGGCGGGACAGGGGGACCGGACTATGGCTACACCTTC.

CDR3 DNA sequence: TGTGCCAGCTCTCCTCCTGGGACTGTTAGCTCCTACGAGCAGTACTTC. The encoded protein is CASSPPGTVSSYEQYF. This chain connects TRBV18 to TRBJ2-7, with D perhaps matching TRBD2 (6 bases). The CDR3 spans 16 residues. The V end was cut by 6 bases, the J end by 0 bases, with 18 bases between. Germline V gene lookup returns CDR1 KGHSH and CDR2 LQKENI.

The J gene is TRBJ1-1, the V gene TRBV5-1, with TRBD1 matching 7 bases. Trimming removed 3 bases from V and 3 bases from J; junction bases left unmatched: 5. This CDR3 region has 14 residues. Germline values: CDR1 SGHRS, CDR2 YFSETQ. The CDR3 region is CASSSGQVHTEAFF. The CDR3 region has the DNA TGCGCCAGCAGCTCCGGACAGGTCCACACTGAAGCTTTCTTT.

The V call is TRBV2, the J call TRBJ1-2; 7 bases are shared with TRBD1. Trimming took 4 bases from V and 14 from J; bases not matched to a gene: 19. Germline V lookup: CDR1 SNHLY, CDR2 FYNNEI. The CDR3 totals 15 residues. The CDR3 DNA follows: TGTGCCAGCAGTGTGGGGTATGGGGACAGCCGCCGGAGGACCTTC. Protein product: CASSVGYGDSRRRTF.

V and J are TRBV6-6 and TRBJ1-1; 7 positions match TRBD1. The CDR3 loop spans 15 amino acids. CDR1 is MNHNY, CDR2 SVGAGI, per germline (reference sequence). Losses at the gene ends were 6 bases for V and 2 bases for J; bases not matched to a gene: 9. The CDR3 region is CASRETGAGNTEAFF. In DNA form, the CDR3 reads TGTGCCAGCAGGGAAACAGGGGCGGGTAACACTGAAGCTTTCTTT.

This clone occurred once. The gene calls are TRBV6-2 or TRBV6-3 and TRBJ1-1; D possibly corresponds to TRBD1 (5 bases). Trimming took 6 bases from V and 4 from J, leaving 12 bases between them. Germline V gene data show CDR1 as MNHEY and CDR2 as SVGEGT. The CDR3 totals 13 residues. The CDR3 DNA sequence: TGTGCCAGCAGCAAACTAACAGGCACTGAAGCTTTCTTT. This sequence encodes CASSKLTGTEAFF.

This clone appeared once. Written as DNA, the CDR3 is TGTGCCAGCTTGACTAGCGGGACATCAGATACGCAGTATTTT. Encoded protein: CASLTSGTSDTQYF. This chain joins TRBV28 and TRBJ2-3; 11 nucleotides agree with TRBD2. CDR1 is MDHEN, CDR2 SYDVKM, per germline. The CDR3 has 14 amino acids. The V and J ends lost 8 bases and 4 bases, in that order; junction bases with no gene match: 5.

This clone was seen just once. The J gene is TRBJ1-2, the V gene TRBV6-1; 8 bases agree with TRBD1. The germline V gene encodes CDR1 MNHNS and CDR2 SASEGT. The CDR3 loop spans 13 amino acids. Trimming cost V 7 bases and J 8 bases; bases outside gene matches: 9. The CDR3 reads CASIPGQGGGYTF. DNA of the CDR3: TGTGCCAGCATACCTGGACAGGGCGGCGGCTACACCTTC.

The chain combines TRBV6-4 with TRBJ2-3; D is possibly TRBD1 (5 bases). The CDR3 is made up of 15 amino acids. Looked up from germline, CDR1 is MRHNA and CDR2 is SNTAGT. V gave up 2 bases and J gave up 3 bases, with 12 bases separating them. CDR3 bases: TGTGCCAGCAGTGACGCATCAACAGGAACAGATACGCAGTATTTT. Its protein is CASSDASTGTDTQYF.

This chain links TRBV12-3 or TRBV12-4 with TRBJ2-7, with a tentative D call TRBD1 (6 bases). V shed 1 base and J shed 6 bases, with 10 bases lying between them. The CDR3 totals 13 residues. As DNA, the CDR3 is TGTGCCAGCAGTTTAGAACAGGGAAGCGAGCAGTACTTC. This sequence encodes CASSLEQGSEQYF.